The 10 T cell receptor beta chains below come from one sample, sequenced in a study of T cells expressing NK-cell markers. TCRdb reprocessed the 5' RACE reads and stores each CDR3 protein as one record, lacking DNA. This sample's table has about 160,000 distinct CDR3 sequences. Sequenced material: blood T cells: a sorted CD56 or NKG2C T cell subset, CD4+ or CD8+ T cells, or bulk PBMC T cells (not recorded which). These receptors all come from a woman between 18 and 70 years old in good health.

The chain links TRBV24-1 to TRBJ1-6; TCRdb lists TRBD1, though no DNA is available to test this call. The CDR3 length is 15 residues. Germline V lookup: CDR1 KGHDR, CDR2 SFDVKD. The CDR3 region is CATSNGALGVSPLHF.

The chain has TRBV2 and TRBJ2-3. Per germline, CDR1 SNHLY and CDR2 FYNNEI. The CDR3 spans 14 residues. CDR3 amino acids: CASGRLSSTDTQYF.

This CDR3 is CASRETSWGYEQYF. The J gene is TRBJ2-7, the V gene TRBV2; the TCRdb call, TRBD2, lacks DNA for checking. The germline gives CDR1 SNHLY, CDR2 FYNNEI. The CDR3 consists of 14 residues. The full variable domain, its missing parts supplied by reference TRBV2 and TRBJ2-7, is EPEVTQTPSHQVTQMGQEVILRCVPISNHLYFYWYRQILGQKVEFLVSFYNNEISEKSEIFDDQFSVERPDGSNFTLKIRSTKLEDSAMYFCASRETSWGYEQYFGPGTRLTVT.

The rearrangement links TRBV5-1 to TRBJ2-1; TCRdb indicates TRBD1, and absent DNA this call remains unverified. This CDR3 region has 18 residues. The V gene's germline CDR1 is SGHRS and CDR2 YFSETQ. CDR3 region: CASSLRSGGPSSYNEQFF.

V gene TRBV5-6 combines with J gene TRBJ2-6; TCRdb proposes TRBD1, but this gene call is untestable without DNA. The CDR3 extends over 18 amino acids. Germline CDR1 and CDR2: SGHDT and YYEEEE. The CDR3 loop reads CASSRPGHPSSGANVLTF.

The chain's CDR3 is CSAKGGPLEQFF. The chain carries TRBV29-1 and TRBJ2-1; the D call from TCRdb, TRBD1, cannot be confirmed without DNA. Germline values: CDR1 SQVTM, CDR2 ANQGSEA. CDR3 length: 12 amino acids.

V and J are TRBV9 and TRBJ1-1; the TRBD1 assignment by TCRdb is unverifiable without DNA. The CDR3 spans 15 residues. Germline CDR1 SGDLS, CDR2 YYNGEE. The CDR3 sequence: CASSVEEGGYTEAFF.

The CDR3 protein is CAISESEKTDTQYF. The gene calls are TRBV10-3 and TRBJ2-3. Germline V CDR1 and CDR2: ENHRY, SYGVKD. This CDR3 is 14 amino acids long.

The rearrangement links TRBV5-1 to TRBJ1-1. CDR1 is SGHRS, CDR2 YFSETQ, per germline. The CDR3 spans 15 residues. The CDR3 reads CASSTQIGENTEAFF.

This sequence joins TRBV5-1 and TRBJ2-7. This CDR3 is built from 12 residues. The V gene's germline CDR1 is SGHRS and CDR2 YFSETQ. CDR3 in amino acids: CASSWDRGEQYF.